This is a list of T cell receptor beta chains from one sample in a study of cytomegalovirus exposure and HLA in healthy donors. The repertoire was sequenced with immunoSEQ multiplex PCR; TCRdb's copy has only in-frame clones and lacks some. The data contain approximately 150,000 clones, roughly four fifths of them singletons. Specimen: PBMCs. Source of these receptors: a woman aged 60-75 years in good health and CMV-seropositive. CDR3s include the opening cysteine and the closing phenylalanine or tryptophan. A D gene is named only where the DNA matches it firmly. The size entry is marked missing in some rows and otherwise reads once, few, many or a size class.

>TRBD2|TRBV7-2|TRBJ2-7|.
TGTGCCAGCAGCTTAGACAAGCGGGAGTGGGGCGAGCAGTACTTC
CASSLDKREWGEQYF
>.|TRBV7-9|TRBJ1-4|.
TGTGCCAGCAGCTTAGGGCAGGTAGACGAAAAACTGTTTTTT
CASSLGQVDEKLFF
>TRBD1|TRBV28|TRBJ1-2|.
TGTGCCAGCAGCCGGGGGACAGGGGTCGGCTATGGCTACACCTTC
CASSRGTGVGYGYTF
>.|TRBV7-6|TRBJ1-4|.
TGTGCCAGCAGCTTATCCTCGCAGGAAAAACTGTTTTTT
CASSLSSQEKLFF
>.|TRBV18|TRBJ1-5|.
TGTGCCAGCTCACCACTGAGAGATCAGCCCCAGCATTTT
CASSPLRDQPQHF
>TRBD2|TRBV29-1|TRBJ2-3|.
TGCAGCGTCCCCCCGCCGAGCGGGAGTACAGATACGCAGTATTTT
CSVPPPSGSTDTQYF
>.|TRBV6-5|TRBJ1-3|.
TGTGCCAGCAGTTTACAGGGTACTGGAAACACCATATATTTT
CASSLQGTGNTIYF
>.|TRBV4-1|TRBJ2-7|.
TGCGCCAGCAGCCAAGGGGCTCTAGCTGACTACGAGCAGTACTTC
CASSQGALADYEQYF
>.|TRBV28|TRBJ1-4|.
TGTGCCAGCAGGTCACCCCATGACAGGTCTAATGAAAAACTGTTTTTT
CASRSPHDRSNEKLFF
>TRBD2|TRBV4-1|TRBJ2-3|.
TGCGCCAGCAGCCAAGAGGGACTAGCGGGAGAAACAGATACGCAGTATTTT
CASSQEGLAGETDTQYF
>.|TRBV15|TRBJ2-1|.
TGTGCCACCAGCAGAGATCTAGGGGGAGGGAGTGGAAATGAGCAGTTCTTC
CATSRDLGGGSGNEQFF
>.|TRBV7-6|TRBJ2-1|.
TGTGCCAGCAGCCTGCTGGAGCGCCTACAATCAAATGAGCAGTTCTTC
CASSLLERLQSNEQFF
>.|TRBV10-1|TRBJ2-4|.
TGCGCCATCACCTCACTAGTCTTTACCAAAAACATTCAGTACTTC
CAITSLVFTKNIQYF
>TRBD2|TRBV11-3|TRBJ2-7|.
TGTGCCAGCAGCTTAGTAGCGGGGGGGAGCTACGAGCAGTACTTC
CASSLVAGGSYEQYF
>.|TRBV4-1|TRBJ2-7|once
TGCGCCAGCAGCCAAGAGGTCTGGCGGGAAGCCTACGAGCAGTACTTC
CASSQEVWREAYEQYF
>.|TRBV7-3|TRBJ2-5|.
TGTGCCAGCAGCTTAGACAGAGAAGAGACCCAGTACTTC
CASSLDREETQYF
>.|TRBV7-9|TRBJ2-3|.
TGTGCCAGCAGCTCGAGGACAGAGCCAGATACGCAGTATTTT
CASSSRTEPDTQYF
>.|TRBV9|TRBJ2-7|.
TGTGCCAGCATTTGGAGCCCCTACGAGCAGTACTTC
CASIWSPYEQYF
>TRBD2|TRBV5-6|TRBJ2-3|.
TGTGCCAGCAGCCGGGGACTAGTATTTGATACGCAGTATTTT
CASSRGLVFDTQYF
>.|TRBV6-1|TRBJ2-7|.
TGTCCCCAGGGCTCCGAGCAGTACTTC
CPQGSEQYF
>TRBD2|TRBV29-1|TRBJ2-1|.
TGCAGCGTTGAAATGTATGCGGGAGGGCCACGAATTGAGCAGTTCTTC
CSVEMYAGGPRIEQFF
>.|TRBV5-6|TRBJ2-7|.
TGTGCCAGCAGCTTGTCCAGGCACGAGCAGTACTTC
CASSLSRHEQYF
>.|TRBV19|TRBJ1-1|once
TGTGCCAGTAGTATTGGTCAGGTGAACACTGAAGCTTTCTTT
CASSIGQVNTEAFF
>.|TRBV7-9|TRBJ2-1|.
TGTGCCAGCCCGGGACATAACAATGAGCAGTTCTTC
CASPGHNNEQFF
>TRBD1|TRBV28|TRBJ2-4|.
TGTGCCAGCAGTTCTGCACAGGGGGCCAAAAACATTCAGTACTTC
CASSSAQGAKNIQYF
>.|TRBV28|TRBJ1-2|.
TGTGCCAGCAACCCTACGCGGGGGTACTATGGCTACACCTTC
CASNPTRGYYGYTF
>.|TRBV28|TRBJ2-7|.
TGTGCCAGCAGCACTGACTATACCTACGAGCAGTACTTC
CASSTDYTYEQYF
>.|TRBV6-5|TRBJ2-7|.
TGTGCCAGCAGTTATCGGAGACAGTCAGGCTACGAGCAGTACTTC
CASSYRRQSGYEQYF
>.|TRBV4-1|TRBJ1-1|.
TGCGCCAGCAGCCAAGAGGTTCAGGTGAACACTGAAGCTTTCTTT
CASSQEVQVNTEAFF
>.|TRBV7-2|TRBJ2-3|.
TGTGCCAGCAGCCCGGAGTTGGCTAGCACAGATACGCAGTATTTT
CASSPELASTDTQYF
>.|TRBV7-6|TRBJ2-3|.
TGTGCCAGCAGCATTGCGAGTTCAGATACGCAGTATTTT
CASSIASSDTQYF
>.|TRBV9|TRBJ2-6|.
TGTGCCAGCAGCGTGTTTTCAGATCTCCCCTCTGGGGCCAACGTCCTGACTTTC
CASSVFSDLPSGANVLTF
>TRBD1|TRBV19|TRBJ1-4|.
TGTGCCAGTGCCCTCCTCGCACAGGGGTGGACAGGTCTTCGCGAAAAACTGTTTTTT
CASALLAQGWTGLREKLFF
>TRBD1|TRBV6-6|TRBJ1-1|.
TGTGCCAGCAGTCCAACCCGACAGGGAATGAACACTGAAGCTTTCTTT
CASSPTRQGMNTEAFF
>.|TRBV28|TRBJ2-5|.
TGTGCCAGCAGCCCGTTGAGCGGGCCGAAAACCCAAGAGACCCAGTACTTC
CASSPLSGPKTQETQYF
>.|TRBV5-5|TRBJ1-1|.
TGTGCCAGCAGCCCAGGACAGTTCCGGGTAACTGAAGCTTTCTTT
CASSPGQFRVTEAFF
>.|TRBV7-7|TRBJ2-5|.
TGTGCTAGCAGCTTGGGGGCCGCGAGTATAGGGGAGACCCAGTACTTC
CASSLGAASIGETQYF
>TRBD1|TRBV6-5|TRBJ1-1|.
TGTGCCAGCAACTACAGGGGGCGCGGAACTGAAGCTTTCTTT
CASNYRGRGTEAFF
>TRBD2|TRBV15|TRBJ2-3|.
TGTGCCACCAGCGAGACGACTAGCGGACCCACAGATACGCAGTATTTT
CATSETTSGPTDTQYF
>TRBD1|TRBV29-1|TRBJ2-2|.
TGCAGCGTTGGGACAGGGAGAACCGGGGAGCTGTTTTTT
CSVGTGRTGELFF
>.|TRBV4-1|TRBJ1-5|.
TGCGCCAGCAGCCACCAAACGGTTTATAGCAATCAGCCCCAGCATTTT
CASSHQTVYSNQPQHF
>.|TRBV11-2|TRBJ1-2|.
TGTGCCAGCAGCGCCCGTCTGTCGACTTATGGCTACACCTTC
CASSARLSTYGYTF
>TRBD2|TRBV28|TRBJ2-4|.
TGTGCCAGCAGTGGGGAGGGTTTAAACATTCAGTACTTC
CASSGEGLNIQYF
>.|TRBV2|TRBJ1-1|.
TGTGCCAGCAGTCAAGACATGAACACTGAAGCTTTCTTT
CASSQDMNTEAFF
>.|TRBV6-1|TRBJ2-3|.
TGTGCCAGCAGTCGGGACTTAAGCACAGATACGCAGTATTTT
CASSRDLSTDTQYF
>TRBD1|TRBV29-1|TRBJ2-3|.
TGCAGCGTTACGGGACAGGAGGGCACAGATACGCAGTATTTT
CSVTGQEGTDTQYF
>.|TRBV10-3|TRBJ2-5|.
TGTGCCATCAGGAACACAGGGTTCGGTCAAGAGACCCAGTACTTC
CAIRNTGFGQETQYF
>TRBD2|TRBV7-3|TRBJ2-2|.
TGTGCCAGCAGCTTAACGGAACGGCGGGAGATTGCCGGGGAGCTGTTTTTT
CASSLTERREIAGELFF
>.|TRBV30|TRBJ1-5|.
TGTGCCTGGAGTGTAGGGAGACGTAGCAATCAGCCCCAGCATTTT
CAWSVGRRSNQPQHF
>.|TRBV30|TRBJ2-7|.
TGTGCCTGGGGGACTTTCTACGAGCAGTACTTC
CAWGTFYEQYF
>.|TRBV11-2|TRBJ1-2|.
TGTGCCAGCAGCTTAGCGCCTATGGTCTACACCTTC
CASSLAPMVYTF
>.|TRBV20-1|TRBJ2-7|.
TGCAGTGTCTACGACTCCTACGAGCAGTACTTC
CSVYDSYEQYF
>TRBD2|TRBV19|TRBJ2-2|.
TGTGCCAGTAGTATAGATAAGAGACTAGCGGGACAAACCGGGGAGCTGTTTTTT
CASSIDKRLAGQTGELFF
>.|TRBV6-6|TRBJ2-1|.
TGTGCCACTCTAAAGACTAGTGCGAGTGAGCAGTTCTTC
CATLKTSASEQFF
>.|TRBV4-1|TRBJ2-5|.
TGCGCCAGCAGCCAAGGCGGGGCGCAGGAGACCCAGTACTTC
CASSQGGAQETQYF